Each of the 30 T cell receptor beta chains below was sequenced from the same sample in a study of blood T cell repertoires in COVID-19. Produced via immunoSEQ multiplex PCR; TCRdb's table is partial and in-frame only. The table lists approximately 480,000 clones, 89% of them singletons. The sequencing sample was made of peripheral blood. The receptors shown here come from a man in his late teens or twenties with COVID-19, enrolled during active disease.

The rearrangement joins TRBV5-1 to TRBJ2-1; 9 positions agree with TRBD1. The CDR3 is made up of 15 amino acids. J lost 3 bases, V lost 4 bases, and 5 bases had no gene match. The germline V gene encodes CDR1 SGHRS and CDR2 YFSETQ. DNA for the CDR3: TGCGCCAGCAGCCCCCGGACAGGGGACTACAATGAGCAGTTCTTC. Translation: CASSPRTGDYNEQFF. Drawing the rest from reference TRBV5-1 and TRBJ2-1, the complete variable domain is KAGVTQTPRYLIKTRGQQVTLSCSPISGHRSVSWYQQTPGQGLQFLFEYFSETQRNKGNFPGRFSGRQFSNSRSEMNVSTLELGDSALYLCASSPRTGDYNEQFFGPGTRLTVL.

The J gene is TRBJ1-4, the V gene TRBV27; D gene unclear. V lost 6 bases to trimming and J lost 1 base, with 9 bases between them. From germline, CDR1 is MNHEY and CDR2 SMNVEV (reference sequence). This CDR3 comprises 14 residues. CDR3 sequence (DNA): TGTGCCAGCAGATTCGAGGGAACTAATGAAAAACTGTTTTTT. Encoded protein: CASRFEGTNEKLFF.

The rearrangement links TRBV15 to TRBJ2-7; D is possibly TRBD2 (6 bases). V was pared by 0 bases and J by 3 bases, with 15 bases between. The CDR3 spans 16 residues. The V gene's germline CDR1 is LNHNV and CDR2 YYDKDF (reference sequence). In DNA form, the CDR3 reads TGTGCCACCAGCAGAGATTGGGCTAGCGAGGGCTACGAGCAGTACTTC. Its translation is CATSRDWASEGYEQYF.

The chain links TRBV4-1 to TRBJ2-1; possible D gene TRBD2, 5 bases. V lost 1 base to trimming and J lost 2 bases, with 12 bases between them. The CDR3 has 16 residues. Germline CDR1 reads MGHRA; CDR2 reads YSYEKL. The CDR3 region has the DNA TGCGCCAGCAGCCAAGGGACTCCCCTTACCTACAATGAGCAGTTCTTC. Translated, it gives CASSQGTPLTYNEQFF.

The chain carries TRBV5-1 and TRBJ2-7; 7 nucleotides align to TRBD2. The CDR3 is made up of 14 amino acids. Germline lookup yields CDR1 SGHRS and CDR2 YFSETQ. V shed 5 bases, J shed 4 bases, and the junction held 9 bases outside the gene matches. The CDR3 coding sequence is TGCGCCAGCAGACAAGGACTAGGGCTTTACGAGCAGTACTTC. This translates into CASRQGLGLYEQYF.

V gene TRBV12-3 or TRBV12-4 combines with J gene TRBJ2-1, with 8 bases that match TRBD2. CDR3 size: 13 residues. V lost 5 bases and J lost 7; bases outside the gene matches: 4. CDR3 loop: CASSRGTRNEQFF. In DNA form, the CDR3 reads TGTGCCAGCAGTCGGGGGACTAGAAATGAGCAGTTCTTC.

In this sample, this clone turned up once. The gene calls are TRBV6-5 and TRBJ1-3; a weak D match, TRBD1 (5 bases). CDR1 and CDR2 from the germline V gene are MNHEY and SVGAGI. CDR3 length: 11 amino acids. V was shortened by 6 bases and J by 5 bases, with 5 bases between the two germline ends. The CDR3 here is CASRDRNTIYF. DNA of the CDR3: TGTGCCAGCAGGGACAGAAACACCATATATTTT.

V and J are TRBV12-5 and TRBJ1-3; D is perhaps TRBD1 (6 bases). The CDR3 contains 17 residues. CDR1 LGHNT and CDR2 FRNRAP come from the germline V gene. V lost 4 bases, J lost 4 bases, and 20 bases lay in between. The chain's CDR3 is CASGSRPGGFSGNTIYF. CDR3 DNA: TGTGCTAGTGGTTCCCGTCCGGGGGGCTTTTCCGGAAACACCATATATTTT.

The V call is TRBV29-1, the J call TRBJ2-3, with a possible D match to TRBD1 (6 bases). This CDR3 is 13 amino acids long. Germline CDR1 and CDR2: SQVTM and ANQGSEA. The V gene lost 7 bases and the J gene lost 3 bases, with 14 bases spanning the gap. CDR3 DNA: TGCAGCGAGCGGACAGACCGTACAGATACGCAGTATTTT. This gives the protein CSERTDRTDTQYF.

The count of this clone is one. The chain joins TRBV3-1 (or the pseudogene TRBV3-2) to TRBJ2-7; D might be TRBD1 (6 bases). The ends were cut back, 0 bases at V and 7 bases at J, with 16 bases in the middle. Germline V gene lookup returns CDR1 LGHDT and CDR2 YNNKEL (reference sequence). This CDR3 is built from 15 residues. The CDR3 DNA reads as TGTGCCAGCAGCCAAGATCAGGTGGGGGCTCGGGAGCAGTACTTC. This gives the protein CASSQDQVGAREQYF.

V and J are TRBV7-9 and TRBJ2-7; 9 positions agree with TRBD2. V shed 5 bases, J shed 4 bases, and the junction held 6 bases outside the gene matches. CDR1 is SEHNR and CDR2 is FQNEAQ in the germline V gene (reference sequence). This CDR3 is 14 amino acids long. The CDR3 DNA is TGTGCCAGCAGCAGTCTTAGCGGGAGTTACGAGCAGTACTTC. Protein product: CASSSLSGSYEQYF.

This clone has only one observation. V and J are TRBV10-3 and TRBJ2-5; 7 bases fit TRBD1. The CDR3 length is 14 residues. Germline V gives CDR1 ENHRY, CDR2 SYGVKD. With V trimmed by 10 bases and J by 2 bases, 10 bases remained unmatched. In nucleotides, the CDR3 is TGTGCCACCAGAGTGACAGGGAGTCAAGAGACCCAGTACTTC. Translated, it gives CATRVTGSQETQYF.

The rearrangement uses TRBV18 and TRBJ2-5; 10 bases are a match to TRBD2. V was pared by 3 bases and J by 1 base, with 5 bases of the junction left unmatched. The CDR3 is 16 amino acids. Germline CDR1 is KGHSH and CDR2 is LQKENI. For the CDR3, the DNA is TGTGCCAGCTCACCGACTAGCGGGTCGGCCCAAGAGACCCAGTACTTC. Amino acid sequence: CASSPTSGSAQETQYF.

The chain recombines TRBV2 with TRBJ2-3; 14 nucleotides align to TRBD2. Trimming took 6 bases from V and 5 from J; bases not matched to a gene: 7. Per the germline V gene, CDR1 is SNHLY and CDR2 is FYNNEI. The CDR3 consists of 16 residues. The CDR3 sequence: CASSPTSGGAVDTQYF. The DNA for the CDR3 is TGTGCCAGCAGCCCGACTAGCGGGGGGGCCGTAGATACGCAGTATTTT.

This sequence joins TRBV20-1 and TRBJ2-5, with D perhaps matching TRBD2 (5 bases). CDR1 and CDR2 from the germline V gene are DFQATT and SNEGSKA (reference sequence). V lost 3 bases, J lost 6 bases, and 14 bases lay in between. This CDR3 region has 13 residues. The CDR3 is CSASTPGMQTQYF. Here the CDR3 DNA reads TGCAGTGCTAGTACCCCGGGGATGCAGACCCAGTACTTC.

This clone was detected only a few times. The chain employs TRBV5-4 and TRBJ2-1, with a possible D match to TRBD2 (5 bases). Germline V gives CDR1 SGHNT, CDR2 YYREEE (reference sequence). V lost 0 bases, J lost 8 bases, and 15 bases lay in between. CDR3 length: 15 amino acids. DNA for the CDR3: TGTGCCAGCAGCTTGGAGGACGTCGGAGGAGATGAGCAGTTCTTC. Protein sequence: CASSLEDVGGDEQFF.

This chain connects TRBV9 to TRBJ2-7; D is unresolved. The CDR3 runs 15 residues. Per germline, CDR1 SGDLS and CDR2 YYNGEE. V lost 3 bases and J lost 5, with 18 bases in between. The CDR3 loop is CASSAYSDAANEQYF. In DNA, the CDR3 is TGTGCCAGCAGCGCGTACTCTGACGCGGCCAACGAGCAGTACTTC. The full variable domain, in which reference TRBV9 and TRBJ2-7 provide the parts outside the CDR3, is DSGVTQTPKHLITATGQRVTLRCSPRSGDLSVYWYQQSLDQGLQFLIQYYNGEERAKGNILERFSAQQFPDLHSELNLSSLELGDSALYFCASSAYSDAANEQYFGPGTRLTVT.

This clone was detected once. This chain links TRBV27 with TRBJ2-2; 8 bases match TRBD1. The CDR3 is made up of 16 amino acids. The V and J ends lost 2 bases and 2 bases, in that order; junction bases with no gene match: 4. In germline, CDR1 is MNHEY, CDR2 SMNVEV (reference sequence). The CDR3 region is CASSLAQGANTGELFF. The CDR3 coding sequence is TGTGCCAGCAGTTTAGCCCAGGGGGCTAACACCGGGGAGCTGTTTTTT.

This rearrangement joins TRBV19 to TRBJ1-1; no clear D gene. The V end was cut by 1 base, the J end by 0 bases, with 12 bases between. CDR1 is LNHDA and CDR2 is SQIVND in the germline V gene (reference sequence). This CDR3 region has 16 residues. The CDR3 DNA reads as TGTGCCAGTAGTATAGGATCAGGAATTTTGAACACTGAAGCTTTCTTT. This encodes CASSIGSGILNTEAFF.

The chain combines TRBV6-6 with TRBJ1-3; 7 nucleotides agree with TRBD1. V lost 5 bases, J lost 3 bases, and 10 bases stayed unmatched. This CDR3 is 16 amino acids long. Germline CDR1 and CDR2: MNHNY and SVGAGI (reference sequence). The CDR3 loop is CASSRTGEGFGNTIYF. The CDR3 nucleotides read TGTGCCAGCAGTCGAACAGGGGAAGGCTTTGGAAACACCATATATTTT.

The genes are TRBV30 and TRBJ2-2; no clear D gene. Per the germline V gene, CDR1 is GTSNPN and CDR2 is SVGIG (reference sequence). The V and J ends lost 1 base and 7 bases respectively, with 7 bases between them. The CDR3 is 12 residues long. Written as DNA, the CDR3 is TGTGCCTGGAGTGGCGGTATCGGGGAGCTGTTTTTT. Translating it yields CAWSGGIGELFF. Based on the CDR3 plus reference TRBV30 and TRBJ2-2, the full variable domain is SQTIHQWPATLVQPVGSPLSLECTVEGTSNPNLYWYRQAAGRGLQLLFYSVGIGQISSEVPQNLSASRPQDRQFILSSKKLLLSDSGFYLCAWSGGIGELFFGEGSRLTVL.

The genes are TRBV11-3 and TRBJ1-1; 8 bases line up with TRBD1. The length of the CDR3 is 15 residues. Germline values: CDR1 SGHNT, CDR2 YENEEA. The trim removed 4 bases at V and 1 base at J, leaving 5 bases unmatched. CDR3 sequence: CASSSDRGPNTEAFF. The DNA for the CDR3 is TGTGCCAGCAGCTCAGACAGGGGTCCGAACACTGAAGCTTTCTTT.

The chain couples TRBV21-1 to TRBJ2-7; the table's D call, TRBD2, was not checked against the DNA. TRBV21-1 is annotated as a pseudogene. The CDR3 runs to 17 residues. CDR3 residues: CASSKALLVAGGYEQYF. The DNA of the CDR3 is TGTGCCAGCAGCAAAGCGTTGTTGGTAGCGGGAGGCTACGAGCAGTACTTC.

The rearrangement links TRBV2 to TRBJ2-7; 12 nucleotides agree with TRBD2. After removal of 5 bases from V and 0 bases from J, the junction contained 5 bases not matched to a gene. CDR1 and CDR2 from the germline V gene are SNHLY and FYNNEI. The CDR3 runs to 16 residues. In nucleotides, the CDR3 is TGTGCCAGCAGTTGGACTAGCGGGGACAGCTCCTACGAGCAGTACTTC. It codes for CASSWTSGDSSYEQYF.

This clone was detected only once. The V and J genes are TRBV3-1 (or the pseudogene TRBV3-2) and TRBJ1-1; no definite D call. V shed 1 base and J shed 1 base, with 13 bases lying between them. The V gene's germline CDR1 is LGHDT and CDR2 YNNKEL (reference sequence). The CDR3 extends over 16 amino acids. DNA of the CDR3: TGTGCCAGCAGCCAAGCGCACTCCAGGCCGAACACTGAAGCTTTCTTT. Translating it yields CASSQAHSRPNTEAFF.

The table lists this clone with a count of one. V is TRBV2 and J is TRBJ2-3; a weak D match, TRBD2 (6 bases). The CDR3 contains 17 residues. CDR1 and CDR2 from the germline V gene are SNHLY and FYNNEI. V lost 0 bases and J 2 bases, leaving 15 bases between the germline ends. The CDR3 region is CASSEASPGGHTDTQYF. CDR3 DNA sequence: TGTGCCAGCAGTGAAGCGTCCCCCGGGGGTCACACAGATACGCAGTATTTT.

The chain carries TRBV5-4 and TRBJ1-1; the D gene is possibly TRBD1 (5 bases). Germline CDR1 is SGHNT and CDR2 is YYREEE (reference sequence). V lost 0 bases to trimming and J lost 10 bases, with 13 bases between them. This CDR3 contains 13 residues. The CDR3 sequence is CASSLDQGRAAFF. The DNA for the CDR3 is TGTGCCAGCAGCTTGGATCAGGGAAGGGCAGCTTTCTTT.

CDR3 DNA: TGTGCCAGCAGTTCACCCGGGACAGGGAGCTCCTACGAGCAGTACTTC. Its protein is CASSSPGTGSSYEQYF. The V call is TRBV28, the J call TRBJ2-7; TRBD1 matches 9 bases. There are 16 residues in the CDR3. Germline CDR1 is MDHEN and CDR2 is SYDVKM. With V trimmed by 4 bases and J by 0 bases, 7 bases remained unmatched.

This sequence joins TRBV10-3 and TRBJ2-5; perhaps TRBD1 as D (5 bases). Trimming removed 0 bases from V and 7 bases from J, with 6 bases in between. In germline, CDR1 is ENHRY, CDR2 SYGVKD. CDR3 length equals 12 residues. The CDR3: CAISESRGTQYF. The DNA for the CDR3 is TGTGCCATCAGTGAGTCAAGGGGGACCCAGTACTTC.

The V gene is TRBV19, the J gene TRBJ2-1, with 7 bases aligning to TRBD2. The CDR3 covers 15 residues. CDR1 LNHDA and CDR2 SQIVND come from the germline V gene (reference sequence). Unmatched junction bases numbered 14, after V lost 7 bases and J lost 8 bases. The DNA for the CDR3 is TGTGCCAGTATGTTGAGGACTAGGAGCTTCGATGAGCAGTTCTTC. As protein: CASMLRTRSFDEQFF.